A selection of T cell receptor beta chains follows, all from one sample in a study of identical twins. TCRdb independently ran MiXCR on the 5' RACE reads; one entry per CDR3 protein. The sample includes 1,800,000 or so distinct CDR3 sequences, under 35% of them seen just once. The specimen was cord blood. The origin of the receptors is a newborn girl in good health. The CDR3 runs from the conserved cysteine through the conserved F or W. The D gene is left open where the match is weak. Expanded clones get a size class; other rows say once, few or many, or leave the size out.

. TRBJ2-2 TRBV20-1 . CSARDSYTGELFF TGCAGTGCTAGGGACAGCTACACCGGGGAGCTGTTTTTT
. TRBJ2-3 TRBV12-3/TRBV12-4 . CASSPYGGTASADTQYF TGTGCCAGCAGTCCCTACGGCGGGACAGCGAGCGCAGATACGCAGTATTTT
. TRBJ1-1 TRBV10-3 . CAISTQGLGTEAFF TGTGCCATCAGCACACAGGGATTGGGGACTGAAGCTTTCTTT
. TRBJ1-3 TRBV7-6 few CASSLRSRTSSGNTIYF TGTGCCAGCAGCTTAAGGTCCAGGACGAGCTCTGGAAACACCATATATTTT
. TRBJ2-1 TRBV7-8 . CASSSTREIRVDGQFF TGTGCCAGCAGCTCGACCCGGGAGATCAGGGTTGATGGGCAGTTCTTC
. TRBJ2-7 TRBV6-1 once CARPDRTYEQYF TGTGCCAGACCGGACAGAACCTACGAGCAGTACTTC
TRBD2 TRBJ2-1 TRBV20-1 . CSAREGGSSGRSSYNEQFF TGCAGTGCTAGAGAGGGAGGGAGTAGCGGGAGGAGCTCCTACAATGAGCAGTTCTTC
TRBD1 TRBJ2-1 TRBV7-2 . CASSLDRGGRGEQFF TGTGCCAGCAGCTTAGACAGGGGTGGGCGTGGTGAGCAGTTCTTC
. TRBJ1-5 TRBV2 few CASSEAGRGNQPQHF TGTGCCAGCAGTGAAGCAGGGAGGGGCAATCAGCCCCAGCATTTT
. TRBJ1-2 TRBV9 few CASSVPTPNYGYTF TGTGCCAGCAGCGTCCCGACACCCAACTATGGCTACACCTTC
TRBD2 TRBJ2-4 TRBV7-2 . CASSLVGVAGRKNIQYF TGTGCCAGCAGCTTAGTAGGGGTAGCGGGGAGAAAAAACATTCAGTACTTC
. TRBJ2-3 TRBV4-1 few CASSQVPLADTQYF TGCGCCAGCAGCCAAGTTCCCCTGGCAGATACGCAGTATTTT
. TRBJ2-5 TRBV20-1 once CSAPPFDEQYF TGCAGTGCGCCTCCCTTTGATGAGCAGTACTTC
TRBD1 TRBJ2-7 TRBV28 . CASRYRGRMSEQYF TGTGCCAGCAGATACAGGGGCCGCATGAGCGAGCAGTACTTC
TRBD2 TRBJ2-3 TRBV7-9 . CANSRGGSTDTQYF TGTGCCAACAGTCGGGGGGGCTCCACAGATACGCAGTATTTT
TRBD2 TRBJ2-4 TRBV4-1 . CASSHPIQAGVDIQYF TGCGCCAGCAGCCACCCCATACAAGCGGGAGTAGACATTCAGTACTTC
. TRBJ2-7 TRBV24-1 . CATSPEQYF TGTGCCACTTCACCAGAGCAGTACTTC
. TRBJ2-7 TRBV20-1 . CSATFRDHEQYF TGCAGTGCTACTTTCAGGGACCACGAGCAGTACTTC
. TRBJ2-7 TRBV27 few CASSPAGFPSYEQYF TGTGCCAGCAGTCCAGCGGGTTTCCCCTCCTACGAGCAGTACTTC
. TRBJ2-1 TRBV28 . CASSSLGSEQFF TGTGCCAGCAGTTCCCTAGGATCTGAGCAGTTCTTC
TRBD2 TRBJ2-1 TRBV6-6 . CASSYSGGGSYNEQFF TGTGCCAGCAGTTACTCGGGCGGGGGCTCCTACAATGAGCAGTTCTTC
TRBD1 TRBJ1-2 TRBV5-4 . CASRYRDRGAHGYTF TGTGCCAGCAGATACCGGGACAGGGGGGCACATGGCTACACCTTC